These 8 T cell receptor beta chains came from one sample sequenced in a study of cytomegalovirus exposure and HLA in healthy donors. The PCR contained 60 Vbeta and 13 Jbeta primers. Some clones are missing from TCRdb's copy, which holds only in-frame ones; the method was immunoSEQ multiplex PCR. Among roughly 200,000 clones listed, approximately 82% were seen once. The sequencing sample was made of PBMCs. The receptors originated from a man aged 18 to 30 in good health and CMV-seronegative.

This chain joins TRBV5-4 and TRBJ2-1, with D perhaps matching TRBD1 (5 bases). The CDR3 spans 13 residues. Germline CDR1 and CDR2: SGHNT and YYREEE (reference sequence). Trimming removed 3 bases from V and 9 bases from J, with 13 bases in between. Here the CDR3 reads CASSSRQNGEQFF. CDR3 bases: TGTGCCAGCAGCTCTCGACAGAACGGTGAGCAGTTCTTC.

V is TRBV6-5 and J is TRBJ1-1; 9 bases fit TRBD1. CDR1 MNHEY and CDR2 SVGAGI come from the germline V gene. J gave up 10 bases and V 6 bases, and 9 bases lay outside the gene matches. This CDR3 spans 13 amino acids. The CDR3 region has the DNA TGTGCCAGCAGACAGGGGGCGGGTTGGCTAGCTTTCTTT. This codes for CASRQGAGWLAFF.

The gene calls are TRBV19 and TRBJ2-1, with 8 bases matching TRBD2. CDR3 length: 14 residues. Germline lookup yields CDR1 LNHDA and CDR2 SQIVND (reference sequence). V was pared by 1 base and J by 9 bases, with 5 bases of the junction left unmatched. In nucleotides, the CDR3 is TGTGCCAGTAGTATAGTTCCGGGAGGGGGTGAGCAGTTCTTC. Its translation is CASSIVPGGGEQFF.

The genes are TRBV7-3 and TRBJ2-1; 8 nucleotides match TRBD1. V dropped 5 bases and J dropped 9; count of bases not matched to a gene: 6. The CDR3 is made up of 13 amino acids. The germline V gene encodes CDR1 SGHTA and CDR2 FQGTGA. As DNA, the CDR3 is TGTGCCAGCAGCCAAGGACAGGGCGGTGAGCAGTTCTTC. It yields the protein CASSQGQGGEQFF.

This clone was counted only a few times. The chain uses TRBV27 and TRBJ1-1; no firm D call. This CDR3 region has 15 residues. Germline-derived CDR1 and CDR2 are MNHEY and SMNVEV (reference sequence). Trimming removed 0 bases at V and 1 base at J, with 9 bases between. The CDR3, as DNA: TGTGCCAGCAGTTTATCGGGAGGGTGGAACACTGAAGCTTTCTTT. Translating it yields CASSLSGGWNTEAFF.

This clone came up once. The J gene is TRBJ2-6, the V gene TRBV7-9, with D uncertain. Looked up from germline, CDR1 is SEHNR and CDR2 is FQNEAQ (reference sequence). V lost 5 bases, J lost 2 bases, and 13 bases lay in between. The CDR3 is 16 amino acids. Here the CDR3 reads CASSLPVRAGANVLTF. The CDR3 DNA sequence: TGTGCCAGCAGCCTCCCGGTTCGAGCTGGGGCCAACGTCCTGACTTTC.

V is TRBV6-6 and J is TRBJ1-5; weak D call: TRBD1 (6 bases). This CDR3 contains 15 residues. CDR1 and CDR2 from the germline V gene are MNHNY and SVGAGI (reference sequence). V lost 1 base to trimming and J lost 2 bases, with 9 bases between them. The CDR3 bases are TGTGCCAGCAGTTACTTACAGGGAGGCAATCAGCCCCAGCATTTT. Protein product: CASSYLQGGNQPQHF.

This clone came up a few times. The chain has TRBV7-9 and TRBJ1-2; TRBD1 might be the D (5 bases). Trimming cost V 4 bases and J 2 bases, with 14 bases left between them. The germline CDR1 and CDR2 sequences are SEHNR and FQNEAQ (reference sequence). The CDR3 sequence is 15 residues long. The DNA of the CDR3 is TGTGCCAGCAGCTCCTTGGGGGGTTCGAACTATGGCTACACCTTC. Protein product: CASSSLGGSNYGYTF.